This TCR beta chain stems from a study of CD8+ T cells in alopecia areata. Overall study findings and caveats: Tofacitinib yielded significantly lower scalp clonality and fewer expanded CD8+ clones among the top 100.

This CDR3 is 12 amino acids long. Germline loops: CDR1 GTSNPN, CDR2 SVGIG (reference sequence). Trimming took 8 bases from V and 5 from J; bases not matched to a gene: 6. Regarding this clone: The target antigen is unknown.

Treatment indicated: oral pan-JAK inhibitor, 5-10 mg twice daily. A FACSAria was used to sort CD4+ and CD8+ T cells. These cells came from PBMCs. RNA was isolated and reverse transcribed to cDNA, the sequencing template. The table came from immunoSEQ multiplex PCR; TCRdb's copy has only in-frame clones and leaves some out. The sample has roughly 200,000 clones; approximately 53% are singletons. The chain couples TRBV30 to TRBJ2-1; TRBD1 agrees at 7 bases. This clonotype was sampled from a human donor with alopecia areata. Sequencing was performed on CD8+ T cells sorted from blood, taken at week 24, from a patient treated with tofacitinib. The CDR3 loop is CAGTASHNEQFF. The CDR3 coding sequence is TGTGCCGGGACAGCCAGCCACAATGAGCAGTTCTTC.